This entry is about one T cell receptor (beta chain). Its target is not known. Different DNA sequences within this sample yield the same CDR3. This specimen comes from a study of graft-versus-host responses after intestinal transplantation. Study background: Transplantation in recipients was multivisceral, liver-intestinal, or isolated intestinal. Induction with anti-thymocyte globulin, then tacrolimus and steroids for roughly three years, was given to all recipients. Regarding the study as a whole: Across patients carrying graft-donor T cell macrochimerism, allografts held high graft-versus-host to host-versus-graft clonal ratios. Analysis identified GvH clones in recipient marrow, with some appearing first in ileum or blood.

The assay was immunoSEQ multiplex PCR, and TCRdb's table has in-frame clones only and misses some. The sample lists fewer than 85,000 clones; over 75% were seen once. Per the germline V gene, CDR1 is SGDLS and CDR2 is YYNGEE. Trimming at V came to 0 bases and at J to 8 bases, leaving 6 bases not matched to a gene. The CDR3 has 15 residues. The sample was unstimulated CD4+ T cells sorted from spleen or lymph node cells, taken before transplant. The chain has TRBV9 and TRBJ2-1; 9 nucleotides agree with TRBD2. This TCR derives from a human donor who was the organ donor for an intestinal transplant. This CDR3 is CASSVGAGGRDEQFF. CDR3 bases: TGTGCCAGCAGCGTAGGCGCGGGGGGGCGGGATGAGCAGTTCTTC.